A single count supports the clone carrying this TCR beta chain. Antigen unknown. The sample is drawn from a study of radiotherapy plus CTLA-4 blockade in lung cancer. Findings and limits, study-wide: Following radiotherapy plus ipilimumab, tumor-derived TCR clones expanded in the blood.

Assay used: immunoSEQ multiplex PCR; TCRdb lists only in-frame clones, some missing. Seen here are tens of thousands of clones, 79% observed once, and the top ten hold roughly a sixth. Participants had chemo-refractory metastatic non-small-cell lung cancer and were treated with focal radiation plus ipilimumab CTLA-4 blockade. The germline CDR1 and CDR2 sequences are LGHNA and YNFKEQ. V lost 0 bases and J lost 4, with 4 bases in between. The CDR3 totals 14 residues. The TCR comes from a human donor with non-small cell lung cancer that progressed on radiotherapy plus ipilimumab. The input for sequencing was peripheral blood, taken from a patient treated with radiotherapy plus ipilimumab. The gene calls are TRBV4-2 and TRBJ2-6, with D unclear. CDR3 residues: CASSQDRGANVLTF. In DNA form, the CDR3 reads TGTGCCAGCAGCCAAGACAGAGGGGCCAACGTCCTGACTTTC.